The 5 T cell receptor beta chains below all came from one sample that was sequenced in a study of tumor T cells in aggressive B-cell lymphoma. Assay: immunoSEQ multiplex PCR; the TCRdb copy retains only in-frame clones and omits some. The sample carries some 5,700 clones, approximately 82% recorded once. The material sequenced was tumor tissue. These receptors came from an adult with diffuse large B cell lymphoma.

The rearrangement links TRBV7-2 to TRBJ2-1, with 7 nucleotides matching TRBD1. Looked up from germline, CDR1 is SGHTA and CDR2 is FQGNSA. The junction had 5 bases not matched to a gene; V was cut back by 4 bases and J by 5 bases. The length of the CDR3 is 14 residues. The CDR3 loop is CASSSRGQNNEQFF. DNA for the CDR3: TGTGCCAGCAGCTCAAGGGGGCAGAACAATGAGCAGTTCTTC.

For this clone: A junction end diverges from the germline sequence, so it may reflect a read error. The same CDR3 arises from other DNA sequences in this sample as well. The genes are TRBV9 and TRBJ2-7, with a tentative D call TRBD2 (6 bases). This CDR3 is 14 amino acids long. From germline, CDR1 is SGDLS and CDR2 YYNGEE. The CDR3 bases are TGTGCTAGCAGCGTAGGGACTCCCGGCAGCGAGCAGTACTTC. Its translation is CASSVGTPGSEQYF.

The V and J genes are TRBV6-6 and TRBJ2-2, with D perhaps matching TRBD2 (7 bases). The CDR3 consists of 13 residues. Trimming pared 7 bases from V and 4 bases from J, leaving 10 bases between. The germline V gene has CDR1 MNHNY and CDR2 SVGAGI (reference sequence). The CDR3 sequence: CASTRGATGELFF. In DNA, the CDR3 is TGTGCCAGCACCCGGGGGGCCACCGGGGAGCTGTTTTTT.

This clone came up once. The same CDR3 can be traced to other DNA sequences in this sample. The J gene is TRBJ2-7, the V gene TRBV6-5; TRBD2 aligns across 9 bases. Germline CDR1 is MNHEY and CDR2 is SVGAGI. This CDR3 has 15 amino acids. The ends lost 2 bases at V and 5 bases at J; junction bases unmatched: 7. The CDR3 DNA follows: TGTGCCAGCAGTTACAGGCGGGAGGGCCTAAACGAGCAGTACTTC. Translation gives CASSYRREGLNEQYF.

This clone was seen once. The chain carries TRBV7-6 and TRBJ2-7, with 8 bases identical to TRBD2. The CDR3 totals 15 residues. Germline V gene data show CDR1 as SGHVS and CDR2 as FNYEAQ. The ends lost 0 bases at V and 4 bases at J; junction bases unmatched: 5. The CDR3 nucleotides read TGTGCCAGCAGCTTAGCTGCGGGAGGTGGGTACGAGCAGTACTTC. Translating gives CASSLAAGGGYEQYF. The full variable domain, in which reference TRBV7-6 and TRBJ2-7 provide the parts outside the CDR3, is GAGVSQSPRYKVTKRGQDVALRCDPISGHVSLYWYRQALGQGPEFLTYFNYEAQQDKSGLPNDRFSAERPEGSISTLTIQRTEQRDSAMYRCASSLAAGGGYEQYFGPGTRLTVT.